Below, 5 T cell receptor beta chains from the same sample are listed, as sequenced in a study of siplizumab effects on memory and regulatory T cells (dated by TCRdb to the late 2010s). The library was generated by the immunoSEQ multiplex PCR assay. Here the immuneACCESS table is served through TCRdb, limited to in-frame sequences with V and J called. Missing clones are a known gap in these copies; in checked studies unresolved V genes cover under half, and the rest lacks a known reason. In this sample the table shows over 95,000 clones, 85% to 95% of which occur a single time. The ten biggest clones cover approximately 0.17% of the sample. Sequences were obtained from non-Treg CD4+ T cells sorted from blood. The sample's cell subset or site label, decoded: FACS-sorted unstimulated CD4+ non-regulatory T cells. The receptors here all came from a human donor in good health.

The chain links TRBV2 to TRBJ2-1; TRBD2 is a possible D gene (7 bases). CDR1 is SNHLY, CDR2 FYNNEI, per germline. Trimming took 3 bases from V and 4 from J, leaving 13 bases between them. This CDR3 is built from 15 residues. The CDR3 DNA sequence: TGTGCCAGCAGTGATCGCGGGGGCAGTTACAATGAGCAGTTCTTC. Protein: CASSDRGGSYNEQFF.

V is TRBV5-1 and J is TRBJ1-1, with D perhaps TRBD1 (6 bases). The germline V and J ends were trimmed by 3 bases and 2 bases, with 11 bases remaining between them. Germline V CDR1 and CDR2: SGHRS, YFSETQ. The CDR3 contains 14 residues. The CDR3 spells CASSSATGNTEAFF. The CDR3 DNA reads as TGCGCCAGCAGCTCTGCGACAGGAAACACTGAAGCTTTCTTT. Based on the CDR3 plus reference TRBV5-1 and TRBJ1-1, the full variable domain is KAGVTQTPRYLIKTRGQQVTLSCSPISGHRSVSWYQQTPGQGLQFLFEYFSETQRNKGNFPGRFSGRQFSNSRSEMNVSTLELGDSALYLCASSSATGNTEAFFGQGTRLTVV.

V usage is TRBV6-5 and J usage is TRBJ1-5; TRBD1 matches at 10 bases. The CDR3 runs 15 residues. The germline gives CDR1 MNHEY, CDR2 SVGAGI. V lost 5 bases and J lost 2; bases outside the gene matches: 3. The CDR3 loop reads CASSRGTGGNQPQHF. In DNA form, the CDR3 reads TGTGCCAGCAGTCGGGGGACAGGGGGCAATCAGCCCCAGCATTTT.

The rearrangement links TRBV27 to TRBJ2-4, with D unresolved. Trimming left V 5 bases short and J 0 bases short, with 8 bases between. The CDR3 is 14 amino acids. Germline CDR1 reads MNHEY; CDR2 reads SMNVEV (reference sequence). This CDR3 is CASSPTPAKNIQYF. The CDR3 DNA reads TGTGCCAGCAGTCCCACACCAGCCAAAAACATTCAGTACTTC.

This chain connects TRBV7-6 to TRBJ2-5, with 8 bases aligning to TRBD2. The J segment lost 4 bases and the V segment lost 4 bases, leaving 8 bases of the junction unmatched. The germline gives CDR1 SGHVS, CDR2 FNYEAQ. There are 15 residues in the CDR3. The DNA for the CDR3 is TGTGCCAGCAGCTCGAACTCGGGGGGGGGAGAGACCCAGTACTTC. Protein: CASSSNSGGGETQYF.